This T cell receptor beta chain appears in the sequencing data of a study of blood T cell repertoires in COVID-19. Sequencing was performed with immunoSEQ multiplex PCR; in TCRdb, only in-frame clones are kept and a portion is missing. The sample contains 250,000 to 350,000 clones, around 87% of which appear only once. The receptor was isolated from a woman between 25 and 40 years old who had recovered from COVID-19. The sample consisted of PBMCs or T cells enriched from blood (not recorded which).

CDR3 sequence (DNA): TGTGCCAGCCACGAAACAGGGGCCGGGGAGCTGTTTTTT. Translating gives CASHETGAGELFF. The chain is built from TRBV6-5 and TRBJ2-2, with 7 bases that match TRBD1. CDR3 length equals 13 residues. The V gene's germline CDR1 is MNHEY and CDR2 SVGAGI. V was clipped by 8 bases and J by 6 bases; unmatched bases: 6.